These 3 T cell receptor beta chains were all obtained from the same sample, sequenced in a study of shared clonotypes between healthy human individuals. Sequencing used immunoSEQ multiplex PCR; TCRdb keeps in-frame clones, though not all of them. The table shows some 1,100,000 clones, with about 84% occurring only once. Sequenced input: memory CD4+ T cells from PBMCs. Subset reported: CD45RA-negative fraction. These receptors all stem from a man between 18 and 29 years old in good health. Some clones in this sample may be carry-over from other donors' samples.

The chain couples TRBV5-1 to TRBJ2-7, with TRBD2 identical over 11 bases. The CDR3 has 14 residues. Germline CDR1 reads SGHRS; CDR2 reads YFSETQ. Trimming removed 5 bases from V and 2 bases from J; junction bases left unmatched: 3. CDR3 coding DNA: TGCGCCAGCAGACGACTAGCGGGGCCCTACGAGCAGTACTTC. Translated: CASRRLAGPYEQYF.

The chain uses TRBV28 and TRBJ1-5, with D hard to call. Germline values: CDR1 MDHEN, CDR2 SYDVKM. This CDR3 is 12 amino acids long. The V end lost 2 bases, the J end lost 5 bases, and 4 bases lay between the germline ends. Here the CDR3 reads CASSLIHQPQHF. For the CDR3, the DNA is TGTGCCAGCAGTTTAATCCATCAGCCCCAGCATTTT. Full variable domain (outside the CDR3, taken from reference TRBV28 and TRBJ1-5): DVKVTQSSRYLVKRTGEKVFLECVQDMDHENMFWYRQDPGLGLRLIYFSYDVKMKEKGDIPEGYSVSREKKERFSLILESASTNQTSMYLCASSLIHQPQHFGDGTRLSIL.

The rearrangement uses TRBV28 and TRBJ2-7; 11 nucleotides agree with TRBD2. Trimming took 6 bases from V and 1 from J; bases not matched to a gene: 2. Germline-derived CDR1 and CDR2 are MDHEN and SYDVKM. This CDR3 is 14 amino acids long. The DNA of the CDR3 is TGTGCCAGCAGCACTAGCGGGAGATCCTACGAGCAGTACTTC. This encodes CASSTSGRSYEQYF.